This record looks at one TCR beta chain sequence and its context. This sample is drawn from a study of blood T cell repertoires in COVID-19. Overall study context: The cDNA or gDNA used as material had been derived from T cells, B-cell-depleted T cells, or PBMCs.

Data came from immunoSEQ multiplex PCR; TCRdb stores just in-frame clones and leaves some out. The repertoire holds about 150,000 clones, with 80% to 90% as singletons. Seattle participants joined during active infection and were tracked over time. The sequence derives from a man younger than 35 with COVID-19, enrolled during active disease. The specimen was peripheral blood.

The CDR3 DNA reads TGTGCCAGTTGGGGGCAGGGGGCGGCGGACACTGAAGCTTTCTTT. This gives the protein CASWGQGAADTEAFF. The chain recombines TRBV19 with TRBJ1-1; 8 nucleotides agree with TRBD1. Unmatched junction bases numbered 11, after V lost 8 bases and J lost 3 bases. The CDR3 consists of 15 residues. Germline-derived CDR1 and CDR2 are LNHDA and SQIVND (reference sequence).